One and the same sample provided the 4 T cell receptor beta chains below, sequenced in a study of blood T cells in healthy people across ages. The second PCR ran roughly 6 to 11 cycles with a sample-barcoded 5' primer and J-beta primers. TCRdb reanalysed the 5' RACE reads using MiXCR and keeps one entry per CDR3 protein. The table records roughly 720,000 distinct CDR3 sequences, approximately 55% of them present only once. Sequences were obtained from blood. Receptors were obtained from a man older than 75 in good health.

This clonotype was seen only a few times. The chain links TRBV25-1 to TRBJ1-2, with D possibly TRBD1 on 5 matching bases. Germline CDR1 and CDR2: MGHDK and SYGVNS. Between the trimmed V and J ends, which lost 4 bases and 4 bases, there was a span of 13 bases. The CDR3 totals 14 residues. CDR3: CASSARVPPYGYTF. Written as DNA, the CDR3 is TGTGCCAGCAGTGCCAGGGTCCCTCCCTATGGCTACACCTTC.

This clonotype was detected a few times. V gene TRBV12-5 combines with J gene TRBJ2-7; D assignment may be TRBD1 or TRBD2 (5 bases each). The germline gives CDR1 LGHNT, CDR2 FRNRAP. The CDR3 has 12 amino acids. Trimming removed 11 bases at V and 0 bases at J, with 11 bases between. The CDR3 is CAGGTNSYEQYF. The CDR3 coding sequence is TGTGCTGGGGGTACGAACTCCTACGAGCAGTACTTC. The variable domain in full, completed from reference TRBV12-5 and TRBJ2-7, reads DARVTQTPRHKVTEMGQEVTMRCQPILGHNTVFWYRQTMMQGLELLAYFRNRAPLDDSGMPKDRFSAEMPDATLATLKIQPSEPRDSAVYFCAGGTNSYEQYFGPGTRLTVT.

The genes are TRBV15 and TRBJ2-7; D is possibly TRBD1 (8 bases). Germline V gives CDR1 LNHNV, CDR2 YYDKDF (reference sequence). The length of the CDR3 is 15 residues. V was cut by 5 bases and J by 1 base, with 15 bases left in between. As DNA, the CDR3 is TGTGCCACCAGCGGGGGGGACAGGCTTTCCTACGAGCAGTACTTC. It specifies CATSGGDRLSYEQYF.

This clonotype was detected ten times or more. The germline gene is not matched at one end of the junction; a read error may be the cause. V and J are TRBV5-1 and TRBJ1-5; weak D call: TRBD1 (6 bases). CDR1 is SGHRS, CDR2 YFSETQ, per germline. The CDR3 has 15 residues. In DNA form, the CDR3 reads TGTGCCAGCAGCTTAGAAGGGGGTAGCAATCAGCCCCAGCATTTT. Protein product: CASSLEGGSNQPQHF.